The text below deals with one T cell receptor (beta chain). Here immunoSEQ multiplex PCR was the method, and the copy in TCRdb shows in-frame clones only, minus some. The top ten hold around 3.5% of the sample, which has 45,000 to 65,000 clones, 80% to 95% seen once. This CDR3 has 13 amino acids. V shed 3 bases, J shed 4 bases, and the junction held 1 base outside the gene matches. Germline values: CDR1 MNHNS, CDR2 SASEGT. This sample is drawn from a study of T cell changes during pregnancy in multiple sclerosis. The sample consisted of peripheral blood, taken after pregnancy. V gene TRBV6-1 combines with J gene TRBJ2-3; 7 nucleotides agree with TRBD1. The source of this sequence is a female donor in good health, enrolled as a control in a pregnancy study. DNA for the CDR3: TGTGCCAGCAGTGAGGGACAGCCAGATACGCAGTATTTT. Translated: CASSEGQPDTQYF.